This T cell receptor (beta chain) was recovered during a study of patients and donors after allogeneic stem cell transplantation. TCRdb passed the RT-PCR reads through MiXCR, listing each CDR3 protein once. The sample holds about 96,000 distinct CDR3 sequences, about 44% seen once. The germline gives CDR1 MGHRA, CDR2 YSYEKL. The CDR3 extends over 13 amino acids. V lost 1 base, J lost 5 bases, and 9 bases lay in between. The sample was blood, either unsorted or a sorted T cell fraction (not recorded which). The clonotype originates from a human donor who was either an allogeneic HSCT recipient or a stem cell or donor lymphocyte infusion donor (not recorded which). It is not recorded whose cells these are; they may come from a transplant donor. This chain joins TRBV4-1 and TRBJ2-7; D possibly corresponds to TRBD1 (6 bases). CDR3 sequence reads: CASSQVQGDEQYF. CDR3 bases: TGCGCCAGCAGCCAAGTACAGGGAGACGAGCAGTACTTC.